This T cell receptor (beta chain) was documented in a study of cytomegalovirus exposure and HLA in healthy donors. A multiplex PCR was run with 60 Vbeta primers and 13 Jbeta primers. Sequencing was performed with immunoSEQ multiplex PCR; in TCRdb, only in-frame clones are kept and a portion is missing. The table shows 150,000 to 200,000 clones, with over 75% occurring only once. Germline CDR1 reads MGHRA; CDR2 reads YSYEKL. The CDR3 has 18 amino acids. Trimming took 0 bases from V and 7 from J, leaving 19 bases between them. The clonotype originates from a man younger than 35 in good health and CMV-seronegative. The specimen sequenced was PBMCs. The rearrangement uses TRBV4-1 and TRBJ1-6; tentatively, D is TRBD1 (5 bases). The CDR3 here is CASSQDFYGAGPNSPLHF. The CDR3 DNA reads TGCGCCAGCAGCCAAGATTTTTATGGGGCAGGTCCCAATTCACCCCTCCACTTT.